This T cell receptor beta chain was found in a study of blood T cell repertoires in COVID-19. Study-level information: There were acute and convalescent COVID-19 samples, and they came from the United States, Italy and Spain. From T cells, B-cell-depleted T cells, or PBMCs came the material, which was cDNA or gDNA.

This table comes from immunoSEQ multiplex PCR, and its TCRdb copy is limited to in-frame clones, with some not included. The table lists about 480,000 clones, about 85% of them singletons. Enrolled through a virtual design, the participants were between 18 and 89 years of age and came from about two dozen US areas. Categorization into cohorts depended on clinical history that participants reported. V was shortened by 5 bases and J by 8 bases, with 21 bases between the two germline ends. Germline assignment: CDR1 SGHAT and CDR2 FQDESV (reference sequence). CDR3 length equals 16 residues. The specimen sequenced was PBMCs or T cells enriched from blood (not recorded which). V usage is TRBV11-1 and J usage is TRBJ1-4; D is ambiguous. The receptor's source is a woman aged 18-30 years with acute COVID-19. The CDR3: CASSEKQGSKTEKLFF. CDR3 DNA: TGTGCCAGCAGCGAAAAACAAGGGAGTAAAACGGAAAAACTGTTTTTT.